This T cell receptor beta chain emerged from a study of T-cell reconstitution after alpha-beta-depleted transplantation in children listed by TCRdb under 2016. Broadly, across the study: T-cell immune reconstitution after TCRalphabeta/CD19-depleted allogeneic hematopoietic cell transplantation in children was quantitatively tracked in the study by means of TCR repertoire profiling. Here is what the overall study found, with its caveats: In some patients, high TCRbeta diversity at day 60 was attributed to recipient T cells and intrathymic progenitors that had survived conditioning. The apparently early alphabetaT-cell count recovery about two months after transplant was reportedly dependent on only several hundred rapidly expanded clones derived from non-depleted graft cells. Over subsequent months, a decline in hyperexpanded clone frequencies was noted, and after one year, T-cell counts and TCRbeta diversity were mostly ascribed to newly produced T cells.

The CDR3 contains 15 residues, cysteine and phenylalanine counted. The read is trimmed to its CDR3 DNA, 45 bases read in frame from base 1. The germline ends are 17 bases apart after V is trimmed by 6 bases and J by 2 bases. About this clonotype: Its antigen has not been determined. No base-level quality is on record; no much larger clone is a single base apart.

The library was built by means of PCR. TCRdb names Illumina HiSeq 2500 as the instrument used. TCR library preparation used molecular barcoding, with unique molecular identifiers applied to normalize quantification of the TCRbeta repertoire. Clones were called with MiXCR by TCRdb after fastp trimmed the public reads at Q25, and only in-frame beta chains were retained. For every CDR3 protein sequence, its rows merge into one entry that carries the most common genes and DNA. This sample comprises around 580,000 distinct CDR3 sequences, roughly 27% of them detected only once. The ten largest clones represent approximately 39% of the sample. The intended sense of this specimen's treatment or condition label: allogeneic hematopoietic cell transplantation with graft depleted of TCRalphabeta T cells and CD19 B cells. The children who served as transplant recipients had been given grafts of TCRalphabeta/CD19-depleted allogeneic hematopoietic cells.

Sequences were derived from PBMCs, sampled before TCRalphabeta/CD19-depleted stem cell transplant. This clonotype was obtained from a boy younger than two with Wiskott-Aldrich syndrome, due to receive a stem cell transplant. The rearranged segments are TRBV12-3 or TRBV12-4 and TRBJ2-7; the D segment cannot be called with confidence. The CDR3 sequence is CASSLRHLLPYEQYF. Here is the DNA: TGTGCCAGCAGCCTACGACACCTTCTTCCCTACGAGCAGTACTTC.